The 19 T cell receptor beta chains in this list originate from one sample, sequenced in a study of CD8 T cells in Susac syndrome. Reverse transcription of roughly 0.5 to 1 ug RNA was carried out with random hexamers. In TCRdb, the immunoSEQ multiplex PCR reads were re-called with MiXCR into one record per CDR3 protein. This table has about 100,000 distinct CDR3 sequences, roughly 96% appearing once. The specimen was CD8+ T cells from PBMCs. Every receptor here comes from a human donor with Susac syndrome.

This chain joins TRBV5-1 and TRBJ2-2; D is uncertain. The germline CDR1 and CDR2 sequences are SGHRS and YFSETQ. The CDR3 loop spans 15 amino acids. Trimming cost V 0 bases and J 3 bases, with 9 bases left between them. CDR3 sequence reads: CASSLDKRYTGELFF. In nucleotides, the CDR3 is TGCGCCAGCAGCTTGGATAAGCGATACACCGGGGAGCTGTTTTTT.

V usage is TRBV7-3 and J usage is TRBJ2-6; D is unclear. CDR3 size: 16 residues. Germline CDR1 SGHTA, CDR2 FQGTGA. V was clipped by 0 bases and J by 0 bases, with 6 bases between them. CDR3 protein: CASSLTKSSGANVLTF. The CDR3 bases are TGTGCCAGCAGCTTAACTAAGAGCTCTGGGGCCAACGTCCTGACTTTC.

The chain recombines TRBV20-1 with TRBJ2-7, with D perhaps TRBD1 (6 bases). The CDR3 extends over 13 amino acids. Germline V gene lookup returns CDR1 DFQATT and CDR2 SNEGSKA (reference sequence). With 3 bases removed from V and 0 bases from J, the gap between germline ends came to 9 bases. For the CDR3, the DNA is TGCAGTGCTAGGGACAGAAACTCCTACGAGCAGTACTTC. This codes for CSARDRNSYEQYF.

This clonotype was seen once. The V call is TRBV4-1, the J call TRBJ2-5; D remains unclear. Germline CDR1 MGHRA, CDR2 YSYEKL. This CDR3 region has 13 residues. Trimming removed 5 bases from V and 1 base from J, with 8 bases in between. The CDR3 region has the DNA TGCGCCAGCAGCTACTATCTCCAAGAGACCCAGTACTTC. It codes for CASSYYLQETQYF.

The V call is TRBV12-3 or TRBV12-4, the J call TRBJ1-2; D is undetermined. The CDR3 extends over 14 amino acids. The ends were cut back, 4 bases at V and 5 bases at J, with 14 bases in the middle. The chain's CDR3 is CASSSPVGRYGYTF. CDR3 DNA: TGTGCCAGCAGTTCCCCCGTCGGGAGATATGGCTACACCTTC.

The chain is built from TRBV11-2 and TRBJ2-7; D unclear. V was shortened by 3 bases and J by 0 bases, with 6 bases between the two germline ends. The germline gives CDR1 SGHAT, CDR2 FQNNGV. This CDR3 has 13 residues. The DNA of the CDR3 is TGTGCCAGCAGCTTCCCCGACTCCTACGAGCAGTACTTC. The encoded protein is CASSFPDSYEQYF.

V gene TRBV29-1 combines with J gene TRBJ1-2; D remains ambiguous. The CDR3 length is 12 residues. V was trimmed by 4 bases and J by 0 bases, leaving 6 bases between them. In germline, CDR1 is SQVTM, CDR2 ANQGSEA. The CDR3, as DNA: TGCAGCGTTGCGTCAACTAACTATGGCTACACCTTC. Residues: CSVASTNYGYTF.

CDR3 in DNA: TGTGCCAGCACCACACAGGGATCCGAGCAGTACTTC. Its translation is CASTTQGSEQYF. The chain is built from TRBV6-5 and TRBJ2-7; a weak D match, TRBD1 (6 bases). CDR3 size: 12 residues. Looked up from germline, CDR1 is MNHEY and CDR2 is SVGAGI. V was pared by 7 bases and J by 6 bases, with 13 bases between.

The chain is built from TRBV20-1 and TRBJ2-3; weak D call: TRBD2 (5 bases). This CDR3 region has 12 residues. The germline V gene encodes CDR1 DFQATT and CDR2 SNEGSKA (reference sequence). Trimming pared 2 bases from V and 6 bases from J, leaving 9 bases between. CDR3 sequence: CSARLLADTQYF. CDR3 nucleotide sequence: TGCAGTGCTAGACTCCTAGCCGATACGCAGTATTTT.

V usage is TRBV11-1 and J usage is TRBJ2-1, with no clear D. In germline, CDR1 is SGHAT, CDR2 FQDESV (reference sequence). The CDR3 length is 14 residues. V was cut by 7 bases and J by 5 bases, with 15 bases left in between. Written as DNA, the CDR3 is TGTGCCAGCACCCCGGGTGGGATAGACAATGAGCAGTTCTTC. Its translation is CASTPGGIDNEQFF.

V is TRBV21-1 and J is TRBJ1-3; TRBD1, the table's D call, lacks a check against the DNA. TRBV21-1 has pseudogene status. The CDR3 spans 14 residues. The CDR3 nucleotides are TGTGCCAGCAGCAAAGTGGGGCGGAGAAACACCATATATTTT. This translates into CASSKVGRRNTIYF.

This chain connects TRBV28 to TRBJ2-7, with D unresolved. Germline lookup yields CDR1 MDHEN and CDR2 SYDVKM. CDR3 size: 12 residues. Trimming took 8 bases from V and 6 from J, leaving 14 bases between them. The CDR3 sequence: CASLASSGEQYF. In nucleotides, the CDR3 is TGTGCCAGCCTGGCTTCTTCCGGCGAGCAGTACTTC. The variable domain in full, with the rest retrieved from reference TRBV28 and TRBJ2-7, is DVKVTQSSRYLVKRTGEKVFLECVQDMDHENMFWYRQDPGLGLRLIYFSYDVKMKEKGDIPEGYSVSREKKERFSLILESASTNQTSMYLCASLASSGEQYFGPGTRLTVT.

The chain employs TRBV4-1 and TRBJ1-2; D not certain. Germline-derived CDR1 and CDR2 are MGHRA and YSYEKL. The CDR3 runs to 14 residues. Trimming cost V 1 base and J 4 bases, with 10 bases left between them. The CDR3 loop is CASSQAVGAYGYTF. CDR3 DNA sequence: TGCGCCAGCAGCCAAGCCGTGGGCGCCTATGGCTACACCTTC.

This clonotype was seen just once. This chain uses TRBV20-1 with TRBJ1-1; D not certain. This CDR3 comprises 13 residues. The germline gives CDR1 DFQATT, CDR2 SNEGSKA (reference sequence). Trimming cost V 6 bases and J 1 base, with 12 bases left between them. DNA of the CDR3: TGCAGTGCCCTCAGAAATTGGAACACTGAAGCTTTCTTT. Translated: CSALRNWNTEAFF.

V and J are TRBV29-1 and TRBJ1-4; D remains unclear. Per the germline V gene, CDR1 is SQVTM and CDR2 is ANQGSEA. This CDR3 region has 12 residues. The V gene lost 5 bases and the J gene lost 5 bases, with 9 bases spanning the gap. The CDR3 nucleotides are TGCAGCGTTAGAAACGGCAATGAAAAACTGTTTTTT. It specifies CSVRNGNEKLFF.

The chain employs TRBV29-1 and TRBJ2-5; weak D call: TRBD2 (5 bases). The CDR3 has 13 residues. The germline CDR1 and CDR2 sequences are SQVTM and ANQGSEA. V dropped 2 bases and J dropped 5 bases, with 12 bases sitting between them. CDR3 residues: CSVERTGGETQYF. CDR3 coding DNA: TGCAGCGTTGAACGGACGGGCGGGGAGACCCAGTACTTC.

The chain is built from TRBV3-1 and TRBJ1-3, with a possible D match to TRBD1 (6 bases). CDR1 and CDR2 from the germline V gene are LGHDT and YNNKEL (reference sequence). The CDR3 consists of 13 residues. V shed 0 bases and J shed 11 bases, with 11 bases lying between them. The CDR3 bases are TGTGCCAGCAGCCAAGATCTAGGGGGACCCATATATTTT. This encodes CASSQDLGGPIYF.

V and J are TRBV2 and TRBJ2-2; D is unresolved. Germline V lookup: CDR1 SNHLY, CDR2 FYNNEI. This CDR3 comprises 14 residues. The germline V and J ends were trimmed by 9 bases and 0 bases, with 11 bases remaining between them. CDR3: CASLGTANTGELFF. CDR3 sequence (DNA): TGTGCCAGTCTAGGCACGGCGAACACCGGGGAGCTGTTTTTT.

Only one count was recorded for this clonotype. For the CDR3, the DNA is TGCAGCGTTGAAGATCGGGGGTCTGGTGGCTACACCTTC. The encoded protein is CSVEDRGSGGYTF. This chain joins TRBV29-1 and TRBJ1-2; D perhaps matches TRBD1 (5 bases). V lost 0 bases and J lost 7, with 12 bases in between. CDR1 is SQVTM and CDR2 is ANQGSEA in the germline V gene. The CDR3 spans 13 residues.